The present T cell receptor (beta chain) was sequenced within a study of T cells in Graves' hyperthyroidism and ophthalmopathy. TCR beta CDR3 sequences were amplified from RNA transcripts. In the first-round RT-PCR of the TCR CDR3, the HTBI primer set was used. TCRdb redid the calling of the multiplex PCR reads with MiXCR, one entry per CDR3 protein. The repertoire holds 490,000 or so distinct CDR3 sequences, with 22% as singletons. Material for sequencing was blood. The source is a woman aged 70-85 years with Graves' ophthalmopathy.

Here the CDR3 DNA reads TGTGCCAGCAGTTACTCGATGGGTGAAAAACTGTTTTTT. As protein: CASSYSMGEKLFF. This chain joins TRBV6-5 and TRBJ1-4, with D unresolved. There are 13 residues in the CDR3. Deletions cut 0 bases from V and 7 bases from J, with 6 bases between. CDR1 and CDR2 (germline): MNHEY, SVGAGI.